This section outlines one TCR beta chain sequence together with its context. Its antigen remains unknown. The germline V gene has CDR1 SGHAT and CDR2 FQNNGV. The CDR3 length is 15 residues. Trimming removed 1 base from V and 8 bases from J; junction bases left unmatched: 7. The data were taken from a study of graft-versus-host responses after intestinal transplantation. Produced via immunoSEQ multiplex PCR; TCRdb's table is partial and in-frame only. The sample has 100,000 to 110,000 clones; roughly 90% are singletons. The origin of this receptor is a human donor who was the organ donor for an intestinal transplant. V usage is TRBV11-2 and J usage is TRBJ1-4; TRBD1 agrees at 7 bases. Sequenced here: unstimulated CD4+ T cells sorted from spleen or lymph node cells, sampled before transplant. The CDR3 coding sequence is TGTGCCAGCAGCTTAGTGCGGGCAGGGGGGGAAAAACTGTTTTTT. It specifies CASSLVRAGGEKLFF.